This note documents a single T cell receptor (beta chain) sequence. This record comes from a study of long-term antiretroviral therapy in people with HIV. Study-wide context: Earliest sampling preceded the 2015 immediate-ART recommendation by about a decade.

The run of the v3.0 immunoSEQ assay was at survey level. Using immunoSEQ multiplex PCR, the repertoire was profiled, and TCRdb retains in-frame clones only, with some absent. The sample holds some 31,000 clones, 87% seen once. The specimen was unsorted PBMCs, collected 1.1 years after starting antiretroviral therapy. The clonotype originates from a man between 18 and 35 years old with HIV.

The CDR3 region is CASSYRQGPDTQYF. The DNA for the CDR3 is TGTGCCAGCAGCTATCGACAGGGGCCAGATACGCAGTATTTT. The rearrangement uses TRBV5-4 and TRBJ2-3, with TRBD1 identical over 8 bases. The germline V gene encodes CDR1 SGHNT and CDR2 YYREEE (reference sequence). This CDR3 contains 14 residues. J lost 4 bases, V lost 3 bases, and 4 bases had no gene match.